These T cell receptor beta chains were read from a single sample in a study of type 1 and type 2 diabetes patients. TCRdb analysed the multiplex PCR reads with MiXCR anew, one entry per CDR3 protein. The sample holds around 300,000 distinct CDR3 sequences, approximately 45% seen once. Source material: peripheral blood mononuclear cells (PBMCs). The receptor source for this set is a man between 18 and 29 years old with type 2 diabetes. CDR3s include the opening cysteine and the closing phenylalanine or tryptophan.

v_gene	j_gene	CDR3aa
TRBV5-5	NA	CASSFDSAGTQYF
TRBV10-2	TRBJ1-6	CASSDIGQGYNSPLHF
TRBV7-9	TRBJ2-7	CASSSGLALTYEQYF
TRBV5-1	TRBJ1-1	CASSSSGTPGGTEAFF
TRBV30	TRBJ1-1	CAWSYAPEAFF
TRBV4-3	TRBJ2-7	CASSQEPGQGWSEQYF
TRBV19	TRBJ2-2	CASSSRTSGRGTGELFF
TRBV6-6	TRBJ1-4	CASRSSGATLNEKLFF
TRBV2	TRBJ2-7	CASSLHAGEQYF
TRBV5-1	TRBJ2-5	CASSFWTSGTETQYF
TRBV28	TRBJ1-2	CASSSFRGRDGYTF
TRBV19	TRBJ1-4	CASSHQRDKLFF
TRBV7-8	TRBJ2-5	CANSGQGSTQYF
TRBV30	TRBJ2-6	CAWSVHGSGANVLTF
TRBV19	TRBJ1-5	CASSQSGQPQHF
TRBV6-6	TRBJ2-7	CASSLSGRPYEQYF
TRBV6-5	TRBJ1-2	CASSVTTYGYTF
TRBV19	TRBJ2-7	CASKWKQGSTYEQYF
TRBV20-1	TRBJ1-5	CSARAGSGWTDQPQHF
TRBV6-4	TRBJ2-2	CASSVDSSNTGELFF
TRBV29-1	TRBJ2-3	CSIDRGADTQYF
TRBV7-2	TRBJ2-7	CASSHWTGGYEQYF
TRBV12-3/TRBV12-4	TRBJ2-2	CASSPRGGQGTTGELFF
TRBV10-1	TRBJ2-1	CASSDLQESPYNEQFF
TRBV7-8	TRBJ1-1	CASRDRTGDTEAFF
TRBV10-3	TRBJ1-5	CAISGQGGQPQHF
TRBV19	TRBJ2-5	CAWGRDEAETQYF
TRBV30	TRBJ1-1	CAWSTGSGAFF
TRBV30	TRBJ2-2	CAWEGTGKVAGELFF
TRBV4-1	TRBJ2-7	CASSQIDRGGYEQYF
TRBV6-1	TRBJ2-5	CASLFGGETQYF
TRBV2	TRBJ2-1	CASSSGIGEQFF
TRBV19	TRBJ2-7	CASSARTSGRTYEQYF
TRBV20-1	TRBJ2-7	CSATPQSQGPEQYF
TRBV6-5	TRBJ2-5	CASRLDGQETQYF
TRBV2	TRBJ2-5	CASSGETQYF
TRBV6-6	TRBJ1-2	CASSYQGGDYGYTF
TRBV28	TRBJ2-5	CASSFGAPAETQYF
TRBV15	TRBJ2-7	CATSREAGRYEQYF
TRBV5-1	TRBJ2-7	CASSFLAGGEQYF
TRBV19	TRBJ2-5	CASSISKTGRGVAQYF
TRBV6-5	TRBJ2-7	CASSYNNYEQYF
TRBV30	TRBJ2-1	CAWSVRGTYNEQFF
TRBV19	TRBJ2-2	CASSQVGELFF
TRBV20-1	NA	CSARGELNFEETQYF
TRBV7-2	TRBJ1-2	CASSLSVQGSYGYTF
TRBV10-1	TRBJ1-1	CASSVKVNTEAFF
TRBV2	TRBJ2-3	CASSDRSSRATDTQYF
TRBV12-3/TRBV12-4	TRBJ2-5	CASNPGGSPQETQYF
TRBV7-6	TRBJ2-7	CASTKGQGTYEQYF
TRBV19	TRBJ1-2	CASSAPRIANYGYTF
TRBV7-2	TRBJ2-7	CASSLGQGRDEQYF
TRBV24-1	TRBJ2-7	CATSDPDGSYEQYF